This TCR beta chain was identified during a study of early T cells in non-severe SARS-CoV-2 infection. The ends were cut back, 4 bases at V and 5 bases at J, with 11 bases in the middle. Germline assignment: CDR1 MNHEY and CDR2 SVGEGT. The CDR3 extends over 13 amino acids. This clonotype was counted many times. TCRdb recomputed calls from the 5' RACE reads with MiXCR, one row per CDR3 protein. Of around 110,000 distinct CDR3 sequences listed, 11% are singletons. The source is an adult who was a healthcare worker with PCR-confirmed SARS-CoV-2 infection or an uninfected control (not recorded which). The J gene is TRBJ2-5, the V gene TRBV6-2 or TRBV6-3; unclear D gene. Sequenced input: whole blood. The CDR3 coding sequence is TGTGCCAGCAGTTTAGGATTCGAGGAGACCCAGTACTTC. Protein: CASSLGFEETQYF.